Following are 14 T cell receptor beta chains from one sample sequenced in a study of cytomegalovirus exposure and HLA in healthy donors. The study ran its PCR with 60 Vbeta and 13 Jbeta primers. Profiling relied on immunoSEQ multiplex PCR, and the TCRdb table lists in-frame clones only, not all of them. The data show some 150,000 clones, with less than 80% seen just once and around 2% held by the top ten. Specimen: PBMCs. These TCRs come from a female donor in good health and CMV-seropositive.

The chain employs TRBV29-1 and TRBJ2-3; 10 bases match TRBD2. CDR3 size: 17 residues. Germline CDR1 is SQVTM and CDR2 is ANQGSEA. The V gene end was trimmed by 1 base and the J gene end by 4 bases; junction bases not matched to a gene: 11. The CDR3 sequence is CSVEGFSSGGVADTQYF. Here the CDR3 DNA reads TGCAGCGTTGAAGGGTTCTCTAGCGGGGGAGTCGCAGATACGCAGTATTTT.

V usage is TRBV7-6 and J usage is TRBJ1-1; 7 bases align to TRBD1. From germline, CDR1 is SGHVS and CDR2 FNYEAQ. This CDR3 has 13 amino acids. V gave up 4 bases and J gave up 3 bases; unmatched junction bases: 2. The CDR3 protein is CASSSGQYTEAFF. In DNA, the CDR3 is TGTGCCAGCAGCTCGGGACAGTACACTGAAGCTTTCTTT.

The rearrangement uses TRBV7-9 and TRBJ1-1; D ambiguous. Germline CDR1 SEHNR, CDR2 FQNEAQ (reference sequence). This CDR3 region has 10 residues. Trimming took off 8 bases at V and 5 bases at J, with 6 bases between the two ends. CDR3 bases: TGTGCCAGCTCGGGGACTGAAGCTTTCTTT. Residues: CASSGTEAFF.

In DNA form, the CDR3 reads TGTGCCAGCAGTTTGAGGGACAGGGGGCGGGGGGCCCAGTACTTC. Protein sequence: CASSLRDRGRGAQYF. The chain employs TRBV28 and TRBJ2-5; 12 positions agree with TRBD1. The CDR3 contains 15 residues. The V segment lost 3 bases and the J segment 9 bases; nucleotides outside the gene matches: 8. The germline V gene encodes CDR1 MDHEN and CDR2 SYDVKM.

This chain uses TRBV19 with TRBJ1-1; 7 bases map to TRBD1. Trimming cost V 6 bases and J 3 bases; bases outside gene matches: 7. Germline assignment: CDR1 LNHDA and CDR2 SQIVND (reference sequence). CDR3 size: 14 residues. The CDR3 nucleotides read TGTGCCAGTAGCCCACAGGGGACCTACACTGAAGCTTTCTTT. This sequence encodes CASSPQGTYTEAFF.

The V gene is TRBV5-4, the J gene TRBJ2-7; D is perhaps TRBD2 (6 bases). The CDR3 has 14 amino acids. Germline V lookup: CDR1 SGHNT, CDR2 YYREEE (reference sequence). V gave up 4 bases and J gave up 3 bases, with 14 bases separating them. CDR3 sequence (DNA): TGTGCCAGCAGCCAACCGGGACTTAACTACGAGCAGTACTTC. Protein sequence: CASSQPGLNYEQYF.

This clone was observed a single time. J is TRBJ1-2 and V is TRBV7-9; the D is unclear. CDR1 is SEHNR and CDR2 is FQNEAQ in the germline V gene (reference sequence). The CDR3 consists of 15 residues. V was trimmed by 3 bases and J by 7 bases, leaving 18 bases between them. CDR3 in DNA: TGTGCCAGCAGCTTTCGTGGAGAGGCCTCGGCTGGCTACACCTTC. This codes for CASSFRGEASAGYTF.

The CDR3 region is CASIGQGYTGELFF. As DNA, the CDR3 is TGTGCCAGTATAGGCCAGGGTTACACCGGGGAGCTGTTTTTT. This sequence joins TRBV19 and TRBJ2-2; possibly TRBD1 for D (5 bases). The CDR3 spans 14 residues. V lost 7 bases and J 3 bases, leaving 12 bases between the germline ends. Germline V gene sequence: CDR1 LNHDA, CDR2 SQIVND (reference sequence).

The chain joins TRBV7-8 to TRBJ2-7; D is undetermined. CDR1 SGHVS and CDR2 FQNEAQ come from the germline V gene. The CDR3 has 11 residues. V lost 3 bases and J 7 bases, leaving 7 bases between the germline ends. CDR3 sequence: CASSFYMEQYF. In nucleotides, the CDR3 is TGTGCCAGCAGCTTTTATATGGAGCAGTACTTC.

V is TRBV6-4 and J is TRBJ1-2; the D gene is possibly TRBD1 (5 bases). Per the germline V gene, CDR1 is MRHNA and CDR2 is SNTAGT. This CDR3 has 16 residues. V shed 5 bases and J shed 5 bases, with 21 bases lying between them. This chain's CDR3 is CASSQGLPGVWYGYTF. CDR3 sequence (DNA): TGTGCCAGCAGTCAGGGACTGCCTGGGGTGTGGTATGGCTACACCTTC.

The CDR3 coding sequence is TGTGCCAGCAGCTTTGAACAGGGGATGGAAAAACTGTTTTTT. It is translated as CASSFEQGMEKLFF. V is TRBV7-9 and J is TRBJ1-4; 7 nucleotides line up with TRBD1. This CDR3 contains 14 residues. The germline V gene encodes CDR1 SEHNR and CDR2 FQNEAQ (reference sequence). V lost 3 bases, J lost 8 bases, and 6 bases stayed unmatched.

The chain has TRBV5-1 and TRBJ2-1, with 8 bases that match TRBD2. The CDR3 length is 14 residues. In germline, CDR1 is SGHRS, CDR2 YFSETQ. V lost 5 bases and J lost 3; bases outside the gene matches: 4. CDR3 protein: CASRLAGNYNEQFF. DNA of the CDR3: TGCGCCAGCAGGTTAGCGGGGAACTACAATGAGCAGTTCTTC. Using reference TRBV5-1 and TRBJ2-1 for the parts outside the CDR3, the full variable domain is KAGVTQTPRYLIKTRGQQVTLSCSPISGHRSVSWYQQTPGQGLQFLFEYFSETQRNKGNFPGRFSGRQFSNSRSEMNVSTLELGDSALYLCASRLAGNYNEQFFGPGTRLTVL.

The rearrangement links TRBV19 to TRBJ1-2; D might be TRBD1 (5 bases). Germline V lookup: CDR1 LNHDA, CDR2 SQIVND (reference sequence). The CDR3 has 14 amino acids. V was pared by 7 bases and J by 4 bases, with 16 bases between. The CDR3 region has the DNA TGTGCCAGTATTGGTGCCAGGGCTGGCTATGGCTACACCTTC. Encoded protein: CASIGARAGYGYTF. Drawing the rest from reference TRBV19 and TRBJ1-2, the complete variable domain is DGGITQSPKYLFRKEGQNVTLSCEQNLNHDAMYWYRQDPGQGLRLIYYSQIVNDFQKGDIAEGYSVSREKKESFPLTVTSAQKNPTAFYLCASIGARAGYGYTFGSGTRLTVV.

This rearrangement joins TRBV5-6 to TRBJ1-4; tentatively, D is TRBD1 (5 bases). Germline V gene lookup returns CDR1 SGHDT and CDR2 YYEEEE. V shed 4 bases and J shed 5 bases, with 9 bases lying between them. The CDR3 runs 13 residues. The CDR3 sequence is CASSPRQNEKLFF. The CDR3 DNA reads TGTGCCAGCAGCCCGCGACAGAATGAAAAACTGTTTTTT. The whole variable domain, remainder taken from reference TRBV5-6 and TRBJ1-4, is DAGVTQSPTHLIKTRGQQVTLRCSPKSGHDTVSWYQQALGQGPQFIFQYYEEEERQRGNFPDRFSGHQFPNYSSELNVNALLLGDSALYLCASSPRQNEKLFFGSGTQLSVL.